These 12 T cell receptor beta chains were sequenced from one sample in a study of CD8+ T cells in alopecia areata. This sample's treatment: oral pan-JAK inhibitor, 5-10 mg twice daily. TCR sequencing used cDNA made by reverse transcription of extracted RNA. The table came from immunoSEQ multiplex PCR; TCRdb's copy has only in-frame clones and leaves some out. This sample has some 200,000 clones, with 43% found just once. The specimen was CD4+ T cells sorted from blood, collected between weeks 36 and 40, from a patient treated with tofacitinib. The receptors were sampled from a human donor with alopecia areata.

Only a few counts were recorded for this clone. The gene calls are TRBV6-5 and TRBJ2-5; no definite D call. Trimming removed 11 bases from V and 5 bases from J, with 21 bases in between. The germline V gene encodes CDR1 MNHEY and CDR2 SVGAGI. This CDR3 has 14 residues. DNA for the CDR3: TGTGCCGTCCGAAGTGGGGTATTGCGGGAGACCCAGTACTTC. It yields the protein CAVRSGVLRETQYF.

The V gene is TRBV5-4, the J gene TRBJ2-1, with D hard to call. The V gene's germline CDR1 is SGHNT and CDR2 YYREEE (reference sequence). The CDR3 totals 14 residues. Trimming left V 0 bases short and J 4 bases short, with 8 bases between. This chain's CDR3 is CASSLEAEYNEQFF. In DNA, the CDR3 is TGTGCCAGCAGCTTGGAGGCGGAGTACAATGAGCAGTTCTTC.

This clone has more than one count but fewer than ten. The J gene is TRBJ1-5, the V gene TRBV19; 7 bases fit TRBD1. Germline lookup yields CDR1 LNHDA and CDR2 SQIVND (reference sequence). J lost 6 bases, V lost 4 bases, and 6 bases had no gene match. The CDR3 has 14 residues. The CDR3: CASSKGQVLQPQHF. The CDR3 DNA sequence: TGTGCCAGTAGTAAAGGACAGGTCCTTCAGCCCCAGCATTTT.

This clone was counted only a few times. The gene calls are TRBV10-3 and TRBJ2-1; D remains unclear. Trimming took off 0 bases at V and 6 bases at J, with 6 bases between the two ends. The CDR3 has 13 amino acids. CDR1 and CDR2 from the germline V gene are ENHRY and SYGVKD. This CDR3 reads CAISESEFNEQFF. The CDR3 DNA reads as TGTGCCATCAGTGAGTCGGAGTTCAATGAGCAGTTCTTC.

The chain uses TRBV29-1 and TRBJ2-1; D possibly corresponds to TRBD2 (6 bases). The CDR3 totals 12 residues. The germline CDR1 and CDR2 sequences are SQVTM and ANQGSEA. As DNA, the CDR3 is TGCAGTGAGAGGGCGGGGTCGGATGAGCAGTTCTTC. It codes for CSERAGSDEQFF.

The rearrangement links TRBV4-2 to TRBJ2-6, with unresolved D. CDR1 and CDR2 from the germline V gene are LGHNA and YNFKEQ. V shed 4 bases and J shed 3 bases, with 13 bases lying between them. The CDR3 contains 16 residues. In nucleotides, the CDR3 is TGTGCCAGCAGCCCTTTAAATTTGATTGGGGCCAACGTCCTGACTTTC. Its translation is CASSPLNLIGANVLTF.

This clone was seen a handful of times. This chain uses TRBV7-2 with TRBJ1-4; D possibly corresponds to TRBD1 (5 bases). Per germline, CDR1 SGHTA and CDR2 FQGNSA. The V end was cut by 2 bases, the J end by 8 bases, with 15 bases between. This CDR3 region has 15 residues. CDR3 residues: CASSLRQGGMEKLFF. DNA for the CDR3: TGTGCCAGCAGCTTAAGGCAGGGCGGGATGGAAAAACTGTTTTTT.

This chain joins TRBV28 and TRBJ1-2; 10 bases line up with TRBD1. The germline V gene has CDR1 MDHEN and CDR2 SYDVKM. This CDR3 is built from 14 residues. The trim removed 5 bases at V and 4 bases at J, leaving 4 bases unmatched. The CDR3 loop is CASSRQGASYGYTF. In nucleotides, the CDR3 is TGTGCCAGCAGTAGACAGGGGGCAAGCTATGGCTACACCTTC.

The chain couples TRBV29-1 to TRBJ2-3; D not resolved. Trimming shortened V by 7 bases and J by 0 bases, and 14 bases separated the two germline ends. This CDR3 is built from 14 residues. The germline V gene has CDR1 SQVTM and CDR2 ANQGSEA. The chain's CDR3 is CSGATTTSTDTQYF. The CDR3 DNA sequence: TGCAGCGGCGCAACCACCACTAGCACAGATACGCAGTATTTT.

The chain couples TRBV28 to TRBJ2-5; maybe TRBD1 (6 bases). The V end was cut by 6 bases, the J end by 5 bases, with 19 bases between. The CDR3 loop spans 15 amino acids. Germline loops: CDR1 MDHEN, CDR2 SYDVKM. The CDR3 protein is CASSLGVQGGETQYF. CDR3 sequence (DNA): TGTGCCAGCAGCTTAGGGGTACAGGGTGGGGAGACCCAGTACTTC.

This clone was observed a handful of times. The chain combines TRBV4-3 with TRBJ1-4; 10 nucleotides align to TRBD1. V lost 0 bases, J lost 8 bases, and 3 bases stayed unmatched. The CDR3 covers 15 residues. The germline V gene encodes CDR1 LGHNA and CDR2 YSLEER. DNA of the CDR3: TGCGCCAGCAGCCAAGACGGGACAGGGGACGAAAAACTGTTTTTT. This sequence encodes CASSQDGTGDEKLFF.

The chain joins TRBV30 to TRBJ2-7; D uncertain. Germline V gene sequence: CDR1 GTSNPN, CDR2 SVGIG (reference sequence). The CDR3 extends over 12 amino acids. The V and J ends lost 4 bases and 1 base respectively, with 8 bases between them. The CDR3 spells CAWKATSYEQYF. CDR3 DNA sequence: TGTGCCTGGAAGGCCACTTCCTACGAGCAGTACTTC.